This TCR beta chain is from a study of blood T cell repertoires in COVID-19. Overall study: Nucleic acid was either cDNA or gDNA, and it came from T cells, B-cell-depleted T cells, or PBMCs.

In the original processing: From reference gene primer amplification, estimates of nucleated cell counts were derived. The method was immunoSEQ multiplex PCR; TCRdb's version includes in-frame clones alone and lacks a portion of them. The DNA was the basis for D and trimming; V, J and clone size are from that table. Here the sample spans some 700,000 clones, 85% to 90% being singletons. Germline lookup yields CDR1 LNHDA and CDR2 SQIVND (reference sequence). The CDR3 is 14 amino acids. V lost 3 bases and J lost 10; bases outside the gene matches: 7. The sequenced sample was peripheral blood. This chain uses TRBV19 with TRBJ2-1; 9 nucleotides align to TRBD2. This sequence originates from a woman under 30 with acute or convalescent COVID-19. CDR3: CASSILASGMEQFF. Written as DNA, the CDR3 is TGTGCCAGTAGTATTCTGGCTAGCGGGATGGAGCAGTTCTTC.